The 25 T cell receptor beta chains reported below all come from one sample, sequenced in a study of T cell responses to AZD1222 COVID-19 vaccine. Here immunoSEQ multiplex PCR was the method, and the copy in TCRdb shows in-frame clones only, minus some. The sample has more than 100,000 clones; more than 75% are singletons. Sample: peripheral blood, taken on day 0 of AZD1222 vaccination. The receptors here all came from an adult in good health.

CDR3 DNA sequence: TGTGCCAGCAGCCGAGCCAATCAGCCCCAGCATTTT. Translated: CASSRANQPQHF. The chain has TRBV5-6 and TRBJ1-5; D is unresolved. This CDR3 is built from 12 residues. Per germline, CDR1 SGHDT and CDR2 YYEEEE. V was cut by 4 bases and J by 3 bases, with 5 bases left in between.

This chain uses TRBV7-2 with TRBJ2-1, with 16 positions matching TRBD2. The CDR3 runs to 19 residues. Germline trimming cut 10 bases from V and 2 bases from J; bases unmatched to any gene: 14. CDR1 SGHTA and CDR2 FQGNSA come from the germline V gene. The CDR3 spells CATRRTGTSGGAAYNEQFF. The CDR3 coding sequence is TGTGCCACCCGGCGCACCGGGACTAGCGGGGGGGCTGCCTACAATGAGCAGTTCTTC.

The chain joins TRBV19 to TRBJ1-3; no definite D call. Germline assignment: CDR1 LNHDA and CDR2 SQIVND (reference sequence). With 10 bases removed from V and 4 bases from J, the gap between germline ends came to 11 bases. This CDR3 contains 12 residues. The chain's CDR3 is CATAEKGNTIYF. The CDR3 nucleotides read TGTGCCACAGCAGAAAAGGGAAACACCATATATTTT.

The chain combines TRBV11-2 with TRBJ2-2; 9 bases map to TRBD2. Per germline, CDR1 SGHAT and CDR2 FQNNGV. The CDR3 runs 18 residues. The trim removed 1 base at V and 6 bases at J, leaving 12 bases unmatched. CDR3 nucleotides: TGTGCCAGCAGCTTAGGCGGACCGAGCGGGGGGACTCCCGGGGAGCTGTTTTTT. Translated: CASSLGGPSGGTPGELFF.

The chain is built from TRBV7-9 and TRBJ1-1; weak D call: TRBD1 (6 bases). There are 15 residues in the CDR3. Looked up from germline, CDR1 is SEHNR and CDR2 is FQNEAQ (reference sequence). V lost 1 base to trimming and J lost 1 base, with 10 bases between them. Here the CDR3 reads CASSLGQAKNTEAFF. The CDR3 region has the DNA TGTGCCAGCAGCTTAGGACAGGCGAAGAACACTGAAGCTTTCTTT.

The chain employs TRBV15 and TRBJ1-3; 8 bases map to TRBD1. Trimming cost V 8 bases and J 0 bases; bases outside gene matches: 15. The CDR3 covers 18 residues. CDR1 and CDR2 (germline): LNHNV, YYDKDF (reference sequence). CDR3 coding DNA: TGTGCCACCGAGAAAAACCGGTTGGGACAGGACTCTGGAAACACCATATATTTT. Protein: CATEKNRLGQDSGNTIYF.

The J gene is TRBJ1-5, the V gene TRBV30; D is ambiguous. This CDR3 is 13 amino acids long. V lost 1 base, J lost 3 bases, and 7 bases lay in between. Germline V gives CDR1 GTSNPN, CDR2 SVGIG (reference sequence). DNA for the CDR3: TGTGCCTGGAGTGCCCGGTACAATCAGCCCCAGCATTTT. Translated: CAWSARYNQPQHF.

V gene TRBV30 combines with J gene TRBJ1-5; D is perhaps TRBD1 (5 bases). The CDR3 is made up of 13 amino acids. Germline-derived CDR1 and CDR2 are GTSNPN and SVGIG (reference sequence). The V end lost 5 bases, the J end lost 1 base, and 9 bases lay between the germline ends. In nucleotides, the CDR3 is TGTGCCTGGGGGCGGGACAGCAATCAGCCCCAGCATTTT. This sequence encodes CAWGRDSNQPQHF.

The chain joins TRBV7-2 to TRBJ2-3; 9 bases line up with TRBD1. CDR3 length: 15 amino acids. Germline V gene lookup returns CDR1 SGHTA and CDR2 FQGNSA. V lost 5 bases and J lost 5; bases outside the gene matches: 8. The CDR3 sequence: CASSLDRGDLDTQYF. CDR3 bases: TGTGCCAGCAGCCTTGACAGGGGGGACCTAGATACGCAGTATTTT.

The chain is built from TRBV6-5 and TRBJ1-5; D is unresolved. Germline values: CDR1 MNHEY, CDR2 SVGAGI. V was clipped by 0 bases and J by 6 bases, with 12 bases between them. The CDR3 sequence is 15 residues long. In nucleotides, the CDR3 is TGTGCCAGCAGTTACTCGATGGAGGGTTTTCAGCCCCAGCATTTT. It yields the protein CASSYSMEGFQPQHF.

This sequence joins TRBV10-3 and TRBJ1-5, with 9 bases that match TRBD1. There are 14 residues in the CDR3. V shed 10 bases and J 3 bases; nucleotides not matched to a gene: 7. Germline V CDR1 and CDR2: ENHRY, SYGVKD. The CDR3 nucleotides read TGTGCCACGCAGACAGGGGGGATCAATCAGCCCCAGCATTTT. Translated: CATQTGGINQPQHF.

This rearrangement joins TRBV5-4 to TRBJ1-6, with D perhaps matching TRBD1 (5 bases). Trimming took off 0 bases at V and 13 bases at J, with 11 bases between the two ends. This CDR3 is built from 13 residues. Germline V lookup: CDR1 SGHNT, CDR2 YYREEE (reference sequence). The CDR3 DNA sequence: TGTGCCAGCAGCTTGGGACAGTACCCCCCCCTCCACTTT. Translated: CASSLGQYPPLHF.

This clone has just one count. The chain carries TRBV2 and TRBJ2-3; tentative D call: TRBD1 (6 bases). Per germline, CDR1 SNHLY and CDR2 FYNNEI. CDR3 length: 15 amino acids. V lost 6 bases to trimming and J lost 1 base, with 14 bases between them. CDR3 nucleotide sequence: TGTGCCAGCAGGGCCCAGGGGCTTCGCACAGATACGCAGTATTTT. As protein: CASRAQGLRTDTQYF.

The CDR3 region has the DNA TGTGCCAGTAGCTTGGACCGAGCTTTGAACACTGAAGCTTTCTTT. Translating gives CASSLDRALNTEAFF. The chain couples TRBV19 to TRBJ1-1; D call uncertain. CDR3 length equals 15 residues. Germline CDR1 and CDR2: LNHDA and SQIVND (reference sequence). Trimming shortened V by 6 bases and J by 0 bases, and 14 bases separated the two germline ends.

The DNA of the CDR3 is TGTGCCAGCAGCTTACATGGAAACACCATATATTTT. It codes for CASSLHGNTIYF. The V gene is TRBV7-2, the J gene TRBJ1-3; no definite D call. CDR3 length: 12 residues. CDR1 is SGHTA and CDR2 is FQGNSA in the germline V gene. V was cut by 2 bases and J by 3 bases, with 2 bases left in between.

The chain employs TRBV5-8 and TRBJ2-4; tentative D call: TRBD1 (5 bases). V was clipped by 1 base and J by 8 bases, with 16 bases between them. The CDR3 is 15 residues long. CDR1 SGHTS and CDR2 YDEGEE come from the germline V gene. As DNA, the CDR3 is TGTGCCAGCAGCTTGCAGGGTTTGGGGATAGACATTCAGTACTTC. Translating it yields CASSLQGLGIDIQYF.

This clone was observed a single time. This chain links TRBV4-1 with TRBJ1-4, with D unresolved. Germline V gives CDR1 MGHRA, CDR2 YSYEKL. V was cut by 2 bases and J by 6 bases, with 4 bases left in between. This CDR3 has 12 amino acids. The CDR3 here is CASSQQHEKLFF. The CDR3 DNA reads TGCGCCAGCAGCCAACAGCATGAAAAACTGTTTTTT.

V is TRBV18 and J is TRBJ2-7; D is possibly TRBD2 (6 bases). This CDR3 is built from 12 residues. Trimming cost V 6 bases and J 4 bases, with 10 bases left between them. CDR1 and CDR2 (germline): KGHSH, LQKENI. CDR3 sequence (DNA): TGTGCCAGCTCCCTTGGGGGGTACGAGCAGTACTTC. It specifies CASSLGGYEQYF. The complete variable domain, with remaining parts taken from reference TRBV18 and TRBJ2-7, reads NAGVMQNPRHLVRRRGQEARLRCSPMKGHSHVYWYRQLPEEGLKFMVYLQKENIIDESGMPKERFSAEFPKEGPSILRIQQVVRGDSAAYFCASSLGGYEQYFGPGTRLTVT.

The chain combines TRBV15 with TRBJ1-1, with D possibly being TRBD1 (5 bases). From germline, CDR1 is LNHNV and CDR2 YYDKDF (reference sequence). The V and J ends lost 5 bases and 0 bases respectively, with 19 bases between them. The CDR3 spans 17 residues. This CDR3 is CATSFGRGIPMNTEAFF. Written as DNA, the CDR3 is TGTGCCACCAGCTTTGGTCGGGGCATTCCGATGAACACTGAAGCTTTCTTT.

The V gene is TRBV18, the J gene TRBJ1-2; TRBD1 matches 9 bases. Germline V gene sequence: CDR1 KGHSH, CDR2 LQKENI. This CDR3 is built from 15 residues. V lost 2 bases and J lost 2; bases outside the gene matches: 3. This CDR3 reads CASSPIGQGNYGYTF. CDR3 DNA sequence: TGTGCCAGCTCACCAATCGGACAGGGGAACTATGGCTACACCTTC.

Here the CDR3 reads CASSLATRRQETQYF. The CDR3 bases are TGTGCCAGCAGCTTGGCGACTAGGAGGCAAGAGACCCAGTACTTC. The V gene is TRBV5-8, the J gene TRBJ2-5; D is possibly TRBD2 (6 bases). Germline-derived CDR1 and CDR2 are SGHTS and YDEGEE. CDR3 length equals 15 residues. The ends were cut back, 0 bases at V and 2 bases at J, with 11 bases in the middle.

The CDR3 protein is CASSPGPSTEAFF. CDR3 DNA: TGCGCCAGCAGCCCCGGACCGAGCACTGAAGCTTTCTTT. The chain couples TRBV5-1 to TRBJ1-1; unclear D gene. The V and J ends lost 4 bases and 4 bases respectively, with 11 bases between them. This CDR3 has 13 residues. In germline, CDR1 is SGHRS, CDR2 YFSETQ.

The chain uses TRBV27 and TRBJ2-1; D possibly uses TRBD1 or TRBD2 (5 bases each). Germline values: CDR1 MNHEY, CDR2 SMNVEV (reference sequence). CDR3 length: 15 residues. V was cut by 5 bases and J by 0 bases, with 11 bases left in between. Written as DNA, the CDR3 is TGTGCCAGCAGTCCGGGGACCGGCTCCTACAATGAGCAGTTCTTC. Amino acid sequence: CASSPGTGSYNEQFF.

V and J are TRBV19 and TRBJ1-5; D is uncertain. V was trimmed by 3 bases and J by 7 bases, leaving 7 bases between them. Germline CDR1 and CDR2: LNHDA and SQIVND (reference sequence). The CDR3 sequence is 12 residues long. The CDR3 region is CASSMREQPQHF. The CDR3 bases are TGTGCCAGTAGTATGCGAGAGCAGCCCCAGCATTTT.

The genes are TRBV9 and TRBJ1-3, with 7 bases matching TRBD1. With 4 bases clipped from V and 2 bases from J, the junction kept 3 bases outside the gene matches. The CDR3 totals 14 residues. Germline lookup yields CDR1 SGDLS and CDR2 YYNGEE. The CDR3 loop reads CASSPGTAGNTIYF. CDR3 DNA sequence: TGTGCCAGCAGCCCCGGGACAGCTGGAAACACCATATATTTT.